The 26 T cell receptor beta chains below were found in one sample sequenced in a study of regulatory T cells in long-lasting Graves disease. Indicated time point: newly diagnosed GD, antithyroid drugs for less than 3 months. RNA isolated from PBMCs was used to make the TCR library. In building TCR beta libraries, iRepertoire HTBI primers were used together with Arm-PCR of CDR3 regions. TCRdb fed the multiplex PCR reads into MiXCR, producing one record per CDR3 protein. The sample has about 300,000 distinct CDR3 sequences, 15% to 20% seen once. Here the sequenced sample was peripheral blood mononuclear cells (PBMCs), taken at new diagnosis, from a patient treated with antithyroid drugs. These receptor sequences come from a female donor with Graves disease.

This clonotype was detected only once. A single base separates this from a much larger clone, so it may be a read error. The V gene is TRBV7-3, the J gene TRBJ2-1; the D gene could be TRBD1 or TRBD2 (5 bases each). The DNA end lines up better with TRBJ2-5; the J call may be wrong. Germline values: CDR1 SGHTA, CDR2 FQGTGA. The CDR3 has 15 amino acids. The CDR3 DNA reads as TGTGTCAGCAGCTTAACTGGGGACCTCCAAGAGACCCAGTACTTC. It translates to CVSSLTGDLQETQYF.

This chain uses TRBV7-9 with TRBJ2-1; possible D gene TRBD2, 6 bases. Looked up from germline, CDR1 is SEHNR and CDR2 is FQNEAQ (reference sequence). V lost 2 bases to trimming and J lost 9 bases, with 14 bases between them. The CDR3 is 14 amino acids. For the CDR3, the DNA is TGTGCCAGCAGCTTATCAGGCGGGACCGGTGAGCAGTTCTTC. It specifies CASSLSGGTGEQFF.

This clonotype occurred many times. The chain joins TRBV2 to TRBJ2-3; 7 bases are shared with TRBD2. After removal of 6 bases from V and 1 base from J, the junction contained 13 bases not matched to a gene. The CDR3 is made up of 17 amino acids. CDR1 SNHLY and CDR2 FYNNEI come from the germline V gene. The DNA of the CDR3 is TGTGCCAGCAGGGCTCCAAGAGGGAGGGGAGGCACAGATACGCAGTATTTT. Protein sequence: CASRAPRGRGGTDTQYF.

This clonotype has just a few counts. The V and J genes are TRBV2 and TRBJ2-5; 12 bases align to TRBD1. This CDR3 has 15 amino acids. The germline CDR1 and CDR2 sequences are SNHLY and FYNNEI. Trimming removed 8 bases from V and 5 bases from J; junction bases left unmatched: 9. The CDR3 spells CASSPGQGARETQYF. The CDR3 DNA follows: TGTGCCAGCTCACCGGGACAGGGGGCGCGGGAGACCCAGTACTTC.

The sample holds many counts of this clonotype. The chain joins TRBV2 to TRBJ2-3; D is possibly TRBD1 (6 bases). Per germline, CDR1 SNHLY and CDR2 FYNNEI. The CDR3 runs 14 residues. V lost 6 bases and J lost 4, with 14 bases in between. The CDR3 is CASRNRDNSDTQYF. The DNA of the CDR3 is TGTGCCAGCAGGAATAGGGACAACTCAGATACGCAGTATTTT.

The chain uses TRBV2 and TRBJ2-1; possibly TRBD2 for D (6 bases). V dropped 7 bases and J dropped 9 bases, with 16 bases sitting between them. Per the germline V gene, CDR1 is SNHLY and CDR2 is FYNNEI. The CDR3 is 13 residues long. The CDR3 reads CASTALATGEQFF. The CDR3 region has the DNA TGTGCCAGCACCGCTCTAGCGACGGGTGAGCAGTTCTTC. The complete variable domain, with remaining parts taken from reference TRBV2 and TRBJ2-1, reads EPEVTQTPSHQVTQMGQEVILRCVPISNHLYFYWYRQILGQKVEFLVSFYNNEISEKSEIFDDQFSVERPDGSNFTLKIRSTKLEDSAMYFCASTALATGEQFFGPGTRLTVL.

This clonotype was counted at least ten times. V is TRBV2 and J is TRBJ1-1; D is unresolved. The V gene lost 4 bases and the J gene lost 1 base, with 7 bases spanning the gap. The germline gives CDR1 SNHLY, CDR2 FYNNEI. The CDR3 is made up of 13 amino acids. The chain's CDR3 is CASSGTKNTEAFF. CDR3 DNA: TGTGCCAGCAGTGGGACCAAGAACACTGAAGCTTTCTTT.

This clonotype came up a few times. A single base separates this from a much larger clone, so it may be a read error. The gene calls are TRBV19 and TRBJ1-5; a weak D match, TRBD1 (5 bases). CDR1 and CDR2 (germline): LNHDA, SQIVND (reference sequence). There are 15 residues in the CDR3. CDR3 in DNA: TGTGCCTGTAGTATAGTGTGGACAAACAATCAGCCCCAGCATTTT. Translating it yields CACSIVWTNNQPQHF.

Ten or more counts support this clonotype. The chain has TRBV30 and TRBJ2-7; a possible D gene is TRBD1 (6 bases). V gave up 1 base and J gave up 6 bases, with 10 bases separating them. This CDR3 region has 12 residues. Per germline, CDR1 GTSNPN and CDR2 SVGIG (reference sequence). Here the CDR3 reads CAWSGGPSEQYF. The CDR3 DNA reads TGTGCCTGGAGTGGGGGGCCAAGCGAGCAGTACTTC.

This chain connects TRBV20-1 to TRBJ1-6, with 7 bases aligning to TRBD1. J was trimmed by 4 bases and V by 6 bases; bases with no gene match: 3. Germline-derived CDR1 and CDR2 are DFQATT and SNEGSKA (reference sequence). This CDR3 spans 13 amino acids. The DNA of the CDR3 is TGCAGTGCCAGGGACAGTTATAATTCACCCCTCCACTTT. It yields the protein CSARDSYNSPLHF.

This clonotype was seen ten or more times. In DNA, the CDR3 is TGTGCCAGCAGTGAACCCTTCATCGTCAAGTCCTACGAGCAGTACTTC. It is translated as CASSEPFIVKSYEQYF. This chain connects TRBV6-2 or TRBV6-3 to TRBJ2-7, with unresolved D. Germline CDR1 and CDR2: MNHEY and SVGEGT. V dropped 5 bases and J dropped 1 base, with 18 bases sitting between them. The CDR3 has 16 residues.

This clonotype has a count of ten or more. The genes are TRBV24-1 and TRBJ2-1; 10 nucleotides line up with TRBD2. V shed 4 bases and J 10 bases; nucleotides not matched to a gene: 6. This CDR3 region has 14 residues. The germline V gene encodes CDR1 KGHDR and CDR2 SFDVKD. CDR3 region: CATSDPGLAREQFF. The CDR3 DNA follows: TGTGCCACCAGTGACCCGGGACTAGCGCGCGAGCAGTTCTTC.

This clonotype was seen a single time. V usage is TRBV7-2 and J usage is TRBJ2-7, with D perhaps matching TRBD2 (5 bases). Germline V gene sequence: CDR1 SGHTA, CDR2 FQGNSA. The V and J ends lost 3 bases and 3 bases respectively, with 15 bases between them. The CDR3 is made up of 15 amino acids. CDR3 DNA: TGTGCCAGCAGCTTCGATAGTAAGGGAGTCTACGAGCAGTACTTC. Its translation is CASSFDSKGVYEQYF.

This clonotype was recorded at least ten times. The chain combines TRBV19 with TRBJ1-1; a weak D match, TRBD1 (5 bases). CDR3 length equals 17 residues. The V end was cut by 7 bases, the J end by 1 base, with 22 bases between. Germline loops: CDR1 LNHDA, CDR2 SQIVND (reference sequence). The CDR3: CASTNPRGTGSNTEAFF. CDR3 sequence (DNA): TGTGCCAGTACCAATCCAAGGGGCACAGGATCGAACACTGAAGCTTTCTTT. The variable domain in full, with the rest retrieved from reference TRBV19 and TRBJ1-1, is DGGITQSPKYLFRKEGQNVTLSCEQNLNHDAMYWYRQDPGQGLRLIYYSQIVNDFQKGDIAEGYSVSREKKESFPLTVTSAQKNPTAFYLCASTNPRGTGSNTEAFFGQGTRLTVV.

As concerns this clonotype: Being one base from a much bigger clone, this may be a read error. The chain recombines TRBV6-1 with TRBJ2-1, with D possibly being TRBD1 (5 bases). Germline values: CDR1 MNHNS, CDR2 SASEGT. The CDR3 consists of 15 residues. CDR3 nucleotides: TGTGCCAGCATAGATGGGCAGGGCGCAGGCAATGAGCAGCTCTTC. It codes for CASIDGQGAGNEQLF.

This clonotype has ten or more counts. This chain links TRBV2 with TRBJ1-4, with D possibly TRBD1 on 5 matching bases. The V end was cut by 3 bases, the J end by 8 bases, with 13 bases between. Germline values: CDR1 SNHLY, CDR2 FYNNEI. The CDR3 has 14 amino acids. The CDR3 loop reads CASSDPGYGEKLFF. The DNA of the CDR3 is TGTGCCAGCAGTGACCCAGGGTACGGAGAAAAACTGTTTTTT.

This clonotype was detected many times. The chain employs TRBV7-9 and TRBJ1-2, with D uncertain. The CDR3 totals 13 residues. The V end lost 6 bases, the J end lost 6 bases, and 14 bases lay between the germline ends. Germline V gene lookup returns CDR1 SEHNR and CDR2 FQNEAQ (reference sequence). The CDR3 sequence is CASRAARPDGYTF. The CDR3 DNA reads as TGTGCCAGCAGAGCTGCCCGGCCCGATGGCTACACCTTC. Supplemented by reference TRBV7-9 and TRBJ1-2, the full variable domain reads DTGVSQNPRHKITKRGQNVTFRCDPISEHNRLYWYRQTLGQGPEFLTYFQNEAQLEKSRLLSDRFSAERPKGSFSTLEIQRTEQGDSAMYLCASRAARPDGYTFGSGTRLTVV.

This clonotype was observed at least ten times. CDR3 amino acids: CASSPRTGSNSPLHF. CDR3 nucleotides: TGTGCCAGCAGCCCACGGACAGGTTCCAATTCACCCCTCCACTTT. This chain links TRBV28 with TRBJ1-6; 7 bases line up with TRBD1. The CDR3 extends over 15 amino acids. The junction had 9 bases not matched to a gene; V was cut back by 6 bases and J by 7 bases. Germline V gene data show CDR1 as MDHEN and CDR2 as SYDVKM.

This clonotype has ten or more counts. The chain uses TRBV11-2 and TRBJ2-7, with a weak D call TRBD1 (5 bases). The CDR3 consists of 12 residues. Trimming shortened V by 5 bases and J by 5 bases, and 10 bases separated the two germline ends. Germline-derived CDR1 and CDR2 are SGHAT and FQNNGV. CDR3 region: CASSQGSHEQYF. CDR3 nucleotide sequence: TGTGCCAGCAGCCAGGGTTCCCACGAGCAGTACTTC.

The chain is built from TRBV7-9 and TRBJ2-7; D not resolved. This CDR3 is 11 amino acids long. Looked up from germline, CDR1 is SEHNR and CDR2 is FQNEAQ (reference sequence). The V gene lost 4 bases and the J gene lost 7 bases, with 8 bases spanning the gap. This CDR3 reads CASSSGPEQYF. CDR3 coding DNA: TGTGCCAGCAGCTCAGGACCTGAGCAGTACTTC.

This clonotype was found many times. CDR3 sequence (DNA): TGTGCCAGCAGTCCTGACAGCAAAGAGACCCAGTACTTC. Translation: CASSPDSKETQYF. V gene TRBV7-9 combines with J gene TRBJ2-5; TRBD1 is a possible D gene (5 bases). Trimming removed 6 bases at V and 3 bases at J, with 11 bases between. Germline V lookup: CDR1 SEHNR, CDR2 FQNEAQ (reference sequence). The CDR3 length is 13 residues.

The gene calls are TRBV5-8 and TRBJ1-2; 8 bases match TRBD1. After removal of 4 bases from V and 4 bases from J, the junction contained 9 bases not matched to a gene. This CDR3 comprises 15 residues. Germline-derived CDR1 and CDR2 are SGHTS and YDEGEE. The CDR3 sequence is CASSLGQAFTYGYTF. DNA of the CDR3: TGTGCCAGCAGCCTGGGACAGGCTTTTACCTATGGCTACACCTTC.

This clonotype has just a few counts. The chain carries TRBV19 and TRBJ1-2, with 8 bases aligning to TRBD1. Looked up from germline, CDR1 is LNHDA and CDR2 is SQIVND (reference sequence). Unmatched junction bases numbered 7, after V lost 5 bases and J lost 8 bases. The CDR3 sequence is 13 residues long. Here the CDR3 DNA reads TGTGCCAGTAGTTTACAGGGGGGAGAAGGCTACACCTTC. This codes for CASSLQGGEGYTF.

Notes on this clonotype: This CDR3 is missing its conserved last phenylalanine or tryptophan, likely due to a read error. The genes are TRBV20-1 and TRBJ2-5; D call uncertain. The CDR3 covers 10 residues. Trimming took off 5 bases at V and 8 bases at J, with 9 bases between the two ends. Germline CDR1 is DFQATT and CDR2 is SNEGSKA (reference sequence). The CDR3 loop reads CSALTRTQYL. The CDR3 nucleotides are TGCAGTGCTCTAACAAGAACCCAGTACCTC.

This clonotype was counted a few times. V usage is TRBV4-1 and J usage is TRBJ2-5; 8 bases are shared with TRBD2. The assigned J gene may be wrong: the sequence end matches TRBJ2-1 better. The CDR3 is 17 residues long. CDR1 and CDR2 from the germline V gene are MGHRA and YSYEKL. The CDR3 coding sequence is TGCGCCAGCAGCCAAGATTCGGGAGCGGGAGATGGGAATGAGCAGTTCTTC. Translated, it gives CASSQDSGAGDGNEQFF.

This clonotype was picked up many times. The V gene is TRBV27, the J gene TRBJ1-1; 9 bases map to TRBD1. CDR3 size: 16 residues. Germline values: CDR1 MNHEY, CDR2 SMNVEV (reference sequence). V dropped 0 bases and J dropped 5; count of bases not matched to a gene: 7. CDR3 in amino acids: CASSLSFTGGSTEAFF. In nucleotides, the CDR3 is TGTGCCAGCAGTTTATCCTTTACAGGGGGCAGTACTGAAGCTTTCTTT.